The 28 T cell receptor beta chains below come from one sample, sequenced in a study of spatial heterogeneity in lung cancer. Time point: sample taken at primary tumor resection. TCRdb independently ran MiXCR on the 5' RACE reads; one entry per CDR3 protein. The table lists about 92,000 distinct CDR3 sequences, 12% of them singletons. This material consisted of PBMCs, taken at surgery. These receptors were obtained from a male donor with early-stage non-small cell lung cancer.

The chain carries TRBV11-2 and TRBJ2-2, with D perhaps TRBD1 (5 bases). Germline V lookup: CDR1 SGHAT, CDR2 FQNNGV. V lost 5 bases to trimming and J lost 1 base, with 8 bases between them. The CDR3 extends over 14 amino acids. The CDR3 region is CASSHGQNTGELFF. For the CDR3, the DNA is TGTGCCAGCAGCCACGGACAGAACACCGGGGAGCTGTTTTTT.

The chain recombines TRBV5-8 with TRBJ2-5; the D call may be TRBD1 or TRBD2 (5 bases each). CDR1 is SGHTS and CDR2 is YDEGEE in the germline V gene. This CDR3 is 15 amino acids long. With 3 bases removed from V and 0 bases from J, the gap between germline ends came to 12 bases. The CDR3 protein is CASSSEGTNQETQYF. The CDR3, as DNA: TGTGCCAGCAGCTCTGAGGGGACGAACCAAGAGACCCAGTACTTC.

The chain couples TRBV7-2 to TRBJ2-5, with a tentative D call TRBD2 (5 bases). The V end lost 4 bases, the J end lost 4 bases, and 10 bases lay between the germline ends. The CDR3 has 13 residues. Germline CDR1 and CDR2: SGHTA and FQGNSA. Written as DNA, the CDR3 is TGTGCCAGCAGCTCTTCGGGGTCAGAGACCCAGTACTTC. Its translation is CASSSSGSETQYF.

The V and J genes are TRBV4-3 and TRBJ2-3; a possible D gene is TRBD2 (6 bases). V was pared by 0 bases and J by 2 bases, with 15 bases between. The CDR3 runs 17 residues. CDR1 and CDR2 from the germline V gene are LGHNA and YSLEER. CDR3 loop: CASSQDPEEGPTDTQYF. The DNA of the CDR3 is TGCGCCAGCAGCCAAGACCCGGAGGAGGGACCCACAGATACGCAGTATTTT.

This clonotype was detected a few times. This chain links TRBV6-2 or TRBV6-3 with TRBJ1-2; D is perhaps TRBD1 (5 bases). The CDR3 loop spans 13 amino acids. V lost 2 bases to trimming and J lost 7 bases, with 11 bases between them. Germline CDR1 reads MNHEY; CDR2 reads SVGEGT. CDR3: CASSYTGESGYTF. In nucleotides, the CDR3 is TGTGCCAGCAGTTACACAGGAGAATCTGGCTACACCTTC.

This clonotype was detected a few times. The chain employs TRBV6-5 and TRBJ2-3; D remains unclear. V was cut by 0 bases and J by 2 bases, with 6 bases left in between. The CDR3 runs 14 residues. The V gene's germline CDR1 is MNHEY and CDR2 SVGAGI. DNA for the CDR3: TGTGCCAGCAGTTACTCTGCCCCCACAGATACGCAGTATTTT. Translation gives CASSYSAPTDTQYF.

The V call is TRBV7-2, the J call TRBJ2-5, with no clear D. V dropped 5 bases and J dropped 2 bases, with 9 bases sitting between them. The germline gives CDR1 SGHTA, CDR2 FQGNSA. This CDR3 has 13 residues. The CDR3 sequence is CASSRQVQETQYF. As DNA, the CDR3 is TGTGCCAGCAGCCGTCAGGTACAAGAGACCCAGTACTTC.

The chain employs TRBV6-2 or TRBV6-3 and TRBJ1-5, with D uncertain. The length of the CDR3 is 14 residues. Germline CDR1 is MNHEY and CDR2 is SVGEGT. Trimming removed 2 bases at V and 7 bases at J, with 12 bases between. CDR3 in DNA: TGTGCCAGCAGTTACCACGAGGGAAGACAGCCCCAGCATTTT. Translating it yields CASSYHEGRQPQHF.

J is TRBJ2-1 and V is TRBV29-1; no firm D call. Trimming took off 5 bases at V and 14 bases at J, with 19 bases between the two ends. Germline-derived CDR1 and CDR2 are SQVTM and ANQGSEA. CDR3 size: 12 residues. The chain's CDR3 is CSVKPWASGEFF. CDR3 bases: TGCAGCGTTAAACCATGGGCCTCGGGCGAGTTCTTC.

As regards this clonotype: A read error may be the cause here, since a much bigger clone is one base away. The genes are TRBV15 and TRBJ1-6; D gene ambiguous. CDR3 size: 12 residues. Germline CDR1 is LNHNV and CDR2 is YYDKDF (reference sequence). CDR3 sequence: CATSRANSPPHF. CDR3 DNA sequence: TGTGCCACCAGCAGAGCCAATTCACCCCCCCACTTT.

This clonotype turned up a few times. The CDR3 DNA reads TGCGCCAGCAGCATGGGACAGGGGGAAGAGACCCAGTACTTC. Translating gives CASSMGQGEETQYF. The gene calls are TRBV5-1 and TRBJ2-5; 11 bases fit TRBD1. The CDR3 contains 14 residues. With 4 bases clipped from V and 3 bases from J, the junction kept 2 bases outside the gene matches. The V gene's germline CDR1 is SGHRS and CDR2 YFSETQ.

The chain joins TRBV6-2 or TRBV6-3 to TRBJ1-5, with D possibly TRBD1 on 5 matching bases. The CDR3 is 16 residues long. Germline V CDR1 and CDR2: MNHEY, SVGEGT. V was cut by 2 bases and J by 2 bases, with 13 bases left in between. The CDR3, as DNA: TGTGCCAGCAGTTACCTAGGGGCCTATGGCAATCAGCCCCAGCATTTT. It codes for CASSYLGAYGNQPQHF.

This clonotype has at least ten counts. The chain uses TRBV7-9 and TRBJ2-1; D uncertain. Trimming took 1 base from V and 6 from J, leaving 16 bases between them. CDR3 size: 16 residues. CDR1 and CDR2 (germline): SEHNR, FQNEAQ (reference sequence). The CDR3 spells CASSLGIVFGSNEQFF. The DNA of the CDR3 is TGTGCCAGCAGCTTAGGGATCGTCTTCGGATCCAATGAGCAGTTCTTC.

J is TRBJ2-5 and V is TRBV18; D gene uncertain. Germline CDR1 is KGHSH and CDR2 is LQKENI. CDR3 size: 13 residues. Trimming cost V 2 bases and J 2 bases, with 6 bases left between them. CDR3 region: CASSPAFQETQYF. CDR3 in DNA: TGTGCCAGCTCACCAGCCTTTCAAGAGACCCAGTACTTC.

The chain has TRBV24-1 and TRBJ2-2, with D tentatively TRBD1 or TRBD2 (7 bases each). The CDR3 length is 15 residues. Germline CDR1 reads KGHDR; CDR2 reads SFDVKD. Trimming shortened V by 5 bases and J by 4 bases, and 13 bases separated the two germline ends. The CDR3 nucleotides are TGTGCCACCAGTGCAGCAGGGGGGGGCACCGGGGAGCTGTTTTTT. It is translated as CATSAAGGGTGELFF.

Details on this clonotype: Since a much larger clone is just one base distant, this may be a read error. The CDR3 reads CASSLVGTGNQPQHF. The CDR3 coding sequence is TGTGCCAGCAGTTTGGTGGGGACAGGCAATCAGCCCCAGCATTTT. The genes are TRBV28 and TRBJ1-5, with 7 positions matching TRBD1. Trimming removed 3 bases from V and 2 bases from J; junction bases left unmatched: 4. Per germline, CDR1 MDHEN and CDR2 SYDVKM. This CDR3 comprises 15 residues.

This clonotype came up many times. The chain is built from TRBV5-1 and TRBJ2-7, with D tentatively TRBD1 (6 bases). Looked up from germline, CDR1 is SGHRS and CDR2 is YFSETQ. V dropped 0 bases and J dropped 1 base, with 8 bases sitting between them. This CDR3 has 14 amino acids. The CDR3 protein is CASSLGGGSYEQYF. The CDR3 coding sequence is TGCGCCAGCAGCTTGGGAGGGGGTTCCTACGAGCAGTACTTC.

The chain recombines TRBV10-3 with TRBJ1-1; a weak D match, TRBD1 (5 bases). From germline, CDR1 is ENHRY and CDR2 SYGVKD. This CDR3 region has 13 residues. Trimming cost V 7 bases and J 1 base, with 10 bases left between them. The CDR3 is CAIKTDTNTEAFF. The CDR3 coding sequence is TGTGCCATCAAAACGGACACGAACACTGAAGCTTTCTTT.

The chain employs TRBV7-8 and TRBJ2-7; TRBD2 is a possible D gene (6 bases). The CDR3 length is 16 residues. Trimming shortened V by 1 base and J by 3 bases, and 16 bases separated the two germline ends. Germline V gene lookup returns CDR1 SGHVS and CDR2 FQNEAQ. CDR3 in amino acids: CASSLEGRLANYEQYF. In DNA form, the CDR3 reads TGTGCCAGCAGCTTAGAAGGACGCCTAGCGAACTACGAGCAGTACTTC.

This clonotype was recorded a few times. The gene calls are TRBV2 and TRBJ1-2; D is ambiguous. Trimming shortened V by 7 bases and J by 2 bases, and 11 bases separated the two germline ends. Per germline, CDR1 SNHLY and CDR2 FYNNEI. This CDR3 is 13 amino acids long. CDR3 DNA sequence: TGTGCCAGCAAGGACGGACCCAACTATGGCTACACCTTC. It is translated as CASKDGPNYGYTF. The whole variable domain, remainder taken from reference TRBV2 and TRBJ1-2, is EPEVTQTPSHQVTQMGQEVILRCVPISNHLYFYWYRQILGQKVEFLVSFYNNEISEKSEIFDDQFSVERPDGSNFTLKIRSTKLEDSAMYFCASKDGPNYGYTFGSGTRLTVV.

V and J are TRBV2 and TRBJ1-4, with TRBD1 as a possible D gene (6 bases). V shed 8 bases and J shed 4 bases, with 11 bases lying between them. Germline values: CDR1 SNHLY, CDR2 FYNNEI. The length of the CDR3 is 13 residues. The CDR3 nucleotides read TGTGCCAGCGGGGGCAGTATTAATGAAAAACTGTTTTTT. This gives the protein CASGGSINEKLFF. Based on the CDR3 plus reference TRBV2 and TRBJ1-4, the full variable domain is EPEVTQTPSHQVTQMGQEVILRCVPISNHLYFYWYRQILGQKVEFLVSFYNNEISEKSEIFDDQFSVERPDGSNFTLKIRSTKLEDSAMYFCASGGSINEKLFFGSGTQLSVL.

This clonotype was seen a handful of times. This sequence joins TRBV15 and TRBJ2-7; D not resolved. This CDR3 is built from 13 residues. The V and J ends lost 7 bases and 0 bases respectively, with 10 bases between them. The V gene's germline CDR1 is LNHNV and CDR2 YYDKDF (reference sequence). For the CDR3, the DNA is TGTGCCACCACCGCTAGGAGCTCCTACGAGCAGTACTTC. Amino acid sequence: CATTARSSYEQYF.

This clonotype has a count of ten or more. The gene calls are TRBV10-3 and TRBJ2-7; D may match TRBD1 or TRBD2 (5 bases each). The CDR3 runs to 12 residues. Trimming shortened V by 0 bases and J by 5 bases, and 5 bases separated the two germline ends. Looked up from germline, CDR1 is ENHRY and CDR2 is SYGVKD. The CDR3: CAISESGDEQYF. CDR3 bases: TGTGCCATCAGTGAGTCGGGGGACGAGCAGTACTTC.

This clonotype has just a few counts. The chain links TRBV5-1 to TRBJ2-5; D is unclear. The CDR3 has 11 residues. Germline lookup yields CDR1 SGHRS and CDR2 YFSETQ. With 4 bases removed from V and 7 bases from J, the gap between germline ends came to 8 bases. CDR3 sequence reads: CASSDVGTQYF. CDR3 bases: TGCGCCAGCAGCGATGTTGGGACCCAGTACTTC.

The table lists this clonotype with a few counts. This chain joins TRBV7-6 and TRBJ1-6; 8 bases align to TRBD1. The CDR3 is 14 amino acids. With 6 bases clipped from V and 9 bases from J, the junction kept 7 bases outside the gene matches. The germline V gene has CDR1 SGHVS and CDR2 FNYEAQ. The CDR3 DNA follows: TGTGCCAGCAGACGCGACAGGGGCGGTTCACCCCTCCACTTT. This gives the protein CASRRDRGGSPLHF.

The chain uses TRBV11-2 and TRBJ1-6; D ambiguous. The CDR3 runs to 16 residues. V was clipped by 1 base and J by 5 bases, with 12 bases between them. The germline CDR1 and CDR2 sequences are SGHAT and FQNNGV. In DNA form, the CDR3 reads TGTGCCAGCAGCTTAGCGACCCGTCCCCATAATTCACCCCTCCACTTT. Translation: CASSLATRPHNSPLHF.

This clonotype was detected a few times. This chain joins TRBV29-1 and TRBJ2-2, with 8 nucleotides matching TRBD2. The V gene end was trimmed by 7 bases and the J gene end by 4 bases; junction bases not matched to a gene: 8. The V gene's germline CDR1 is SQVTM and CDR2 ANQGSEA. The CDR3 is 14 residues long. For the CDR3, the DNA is TGCAGCGCCGGGGGGGACGTCCTCACCGGGGAGCTGTTTTTT. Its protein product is CSAGGDVLTGELFF.

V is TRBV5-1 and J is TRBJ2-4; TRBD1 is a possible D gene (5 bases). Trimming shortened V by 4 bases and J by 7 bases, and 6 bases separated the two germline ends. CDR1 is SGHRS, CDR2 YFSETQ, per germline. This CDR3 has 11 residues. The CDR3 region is CASSKGNIQYF. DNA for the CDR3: TGCGCCAGCAGCAAGGGGAACATTCAGTACTTC.